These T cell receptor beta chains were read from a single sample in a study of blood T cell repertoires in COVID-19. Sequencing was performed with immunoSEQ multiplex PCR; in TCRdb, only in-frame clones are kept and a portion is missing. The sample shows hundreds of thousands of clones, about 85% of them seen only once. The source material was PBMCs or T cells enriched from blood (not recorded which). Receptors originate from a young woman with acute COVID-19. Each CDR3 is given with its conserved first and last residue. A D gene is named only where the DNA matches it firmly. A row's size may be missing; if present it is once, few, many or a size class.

cdr3_aa: CASSLGLWTYEQYF; cdr3_nt: TGTGCCAGTAGTCTGGGACTTTGGACCTACGAGCAGTACTTC; v_call: TRBV19; clone_size: NA; j_call: TRBJ2-7; d_call: NA; cdr3_length: 14
cdr3_aa: CSVESRGSAGGANVLTF; cdr3_nt: TGCAGCGTTGAATCGCGCGGTTCAGCGGGGGGGGCCAACGTCCTGACTTTC; v_call: TRBV29-1; clone_size: NA; j_call: TRBJ2-6; d_call: TRBD2; cdr3_length: 17
cdr3_aa: CASSVGGETYEQYF; cdr3_nt: TGTGCCAGCAGCGTAGGGGGAGAGACCTACGAGCAGTACTTC; v_call: TRBV9; clone_size: once; j_call: TRBJ2-7; d_call: NA; cdr3_length: 14
cdr3_aa: CAIKGFGGSPPQETQYF; cdr3_nt: TGTGCCATCAAGGGTTTTGGCGGGAGTCCACCCCAAGAGACCCAGTACTTC; v_call: TRBV10-3; clone_size: NA; j_call: TRBJ2-5; d_call: TRBD2; cdr3_length: 17
cdr3_aa: CASSPLGGQGIRTEAFF; cdr3_nt: TGTGCCAGCAGCCCCTTAGGGGGACAGGGTATCCGGACTGAAGCTTTCTTT; v_call: TRBV7-6; clone_size: once; j_call: TRBJ1-1; d_call: TRBD1; cdr3_length: 17
cdr3_aa: CASSGTGPNEKLFF; cdr3_nt: TGTGCCAGCAGCGGGACAGGCCCTAATGAAAAACTGTTTTTT; v_call: TRBV28; clone_size: few; j_call: TRBJ1-4; d_call: TRBD1; cdr3_length: 14
cdr3_aa: CASSYPYNEQFF; cdr3_nt: TGTGCCAGCAGTTACCCATACAATGAGCAGTTCTTC; v_call: TRBV6-6; clone_size: NA; j_call: TRBJ2-1; d_call: NA; cdr3_length: 12
cdr3_aa: CATRRDTGIYEQYF; cdr3_nt: TGCGCCACCCGTAGGGACACGGGAATTTACGAGCAGTACTTC; v_call: TRBV5-1; clone_size: NA; j_call: TRBJ2-7; d_call: NA; cdr3_length: 14
cdr3_aa: CASTVQAGRVYNEQFF; cdr3_nt: TGTGCCAGCACCGTACAGGCTGGAAGGGTTTACAATGAGCAGTTCTTC; v_call: TRBV2; clone_size: NA; j_call: TRBJ2-1; d_call: NA; cdr3_length: 16
cdr3_aa: CASSPPRGSGYTF; cdr3_nt: TGTGCCAGCTCACCACCTAGGGGAAGCGGCTACACCTTC; v_call: TRBV18; clone_size: once; j_call: TRBJ1-2; d_call: NA; cdr3_length: 13
cdr3_aa: CASSLATSGRFTGELFF; cdr3_nt: TGTGCCAGCAGCTTGGCCACTAGCGGGAGGTTCACCGGGGAGCTGTTTTTT; v_call: TRBV5-6; clone_size: NA; j_call: TRBJ2-2; d_call: TRBD2; cdr3_length: 17
cdr3_aa: CSVVGAATNEKLFF; cdr3_nt: TGCAGCGTTGTAGGGGCGGCAACTAATGAAAAACTGTTTTTT; v_call: TRBV29-1; clone_size: NA; j_call: TRBJ1-4; d_call: NA; cdr3_length: 14
cdr3_aa: CASSLDELAGGPYEQYF; cdr3_nt: TGTGCCAGCAGCTTAGATGAACTAGCGGGAGGGCCCTACGAGCAGTACTTC; v_call: TRBV7-2; clone_size: NA; j_call: TRBJ2-7; d_call: TRBD2; cdr3_length: 17
cdr3_aa: CASSQEKGQASYGYTF; cdr3_nt: TGTGCCAGCAGCCAAGAGAAGGGACAGGCCTCCTATGGCTACACCTTC; v_call: TRBV4-2; clone_size: NA; j_call: TRBJ1-2; d_call: TRBD1; cdr3_length: 16
cdr3_aa: CASSPGTDSYNSPLHF; cdr3_nt: TGTGCCAGCAGTCCGGGGACAGACTCCTATAATTCACCCCTCCACTTT; v_call: TRBV28; clone_size: NA; j_call: TRBJ1-6; d_call: TRBD1; cdr3_length: 16
cdr3_aa: CASSPGHSNQPQHF; cdr3_nt: TGCGCCAGCAGCCCGGGACACAGCAATCAGCCCCAGCATTTT; v_call: TRBV5-1; clone_size: NA; j_call: TRBJ1-5; d_call: NA; cdr3_length: 14
cdr3_aa: CASSDGQGYEQYF; cdr3_nt: TGCGCCAGCAGTGACGGACAGGGCTACGAGCAGTACTTC; v_call: TRBV10-1; clone_size: NA; j_call: TRBJ2-7; d_call: TRBD1; cdr3_length: 13
cdr3_aa: CASRPTSGRIETQYF; cdr3_nt: TGTGCCAGCAGACCAACTAGCGGGAGGATCGAGACCCAGTACTTC; v_call: TRBV7-8; clone_size: NA; j_call: TRBJ2-5; d_call: TRBD2; cdr3_length: 15
cdr3_aa: CATSRDRGSNQPQHF; cdr3_nt: TGTGCCACCAGCAGAGATCGGGGGAGCAATCAGCCCCAGCATTTT; v_call: TRBV15; clone_size: NA; j_call: TRBJ1-5; d_call: NA; cdr3_length: 15
cdr3_aa: CASSLQGQGTETQYF; cdr3_nt: TGTGCCAGCAGTCTGCAGGGACAGGGGACCGAGACCCAGTACTTC; v_call: TRBV6-2/TRBV6-3; clone_size: NA; j_call: TRBJ2-5; d_call: TRBD1; cdr3_length: 15
cdr3_aa: CSASSGRAGDTQYF; cdr3_nt: TGCAGTGCTAGTTCAGGGAGGGCTGGAGATACGCAGTATTTT; v_call: TRBV20-1; clone_size: NA; j_call: TRBJ2-3; d_call: TRBD2; cdr3_length: 14
cdr3_aa: CASSRDRGNTIYF; cdr3_nt: TGTGCCAGTTCCCGGGACAGGGGGAACACCATATATTTT; v_call: TRBV19; clone_size: NA; j_call: TRBJ1-3; d_call: TRBD1; cdr3_length: 13
cdr3_aa: CASSLGDSNYGYTF; cdr3_nt: TGCGCCAGCAGCTTGGGTGACAGTAACTATGGCTACACCTTC; v_call: TRBV5-1; clone_size: NA; j_call: TRBJ1-2; d_call: NA; cdr3_length: 14
cdr3_aa: CASRREQGGAFF; cdr3_nt: TGTGCCAGCAGGAGAGAACAGGGTGGAGCTTTCTTT; v_call: TRBV28; clone_size: few; j_call: TRBJ1-1; d_call: NA; cdr3_length: 12
cdr3_aa: CASSKGGGAPYEQYF; cdr3_nt: TGTGCCAGTAGCAAAGGGGGCGGAGCACCCTACGAGCAGTACTTC; v_call: TRBV19; clone_size: NA; j_call: TRBJ2-7; d_call: TRBD1; cdr3_length: 15
cdr3_aa: CASFAGDSYEQYF; cdr3_nt: TGTGCCAGCTTTGCAGGGGATTCCTACGAGCAGTACTTC; v_call: TRBV2; clone_size: NA; j_call: TRBJ2-7; d_call: NA; cdr3_length: 13
cdr3_aa: CASSLEPGQGAFSYGYTF; cdr3_nt: TGCGCCAGCAGCTTGGAACCGGGACAGGGGGCTTTTTCATATGGCTACACCTTC; v_call: TRBV5-1; clone_size: NA; j_call: TRBJ1-2; d_call: TRBD1; cdr3_length: 18
cdr3_aa: CASSEMRKETQYF; cdr3_nt: TGTGCCAGCAGTGAAATGAGAAAAGAGACCCAGTACTTC; v_call: TRBV2; clone_size: NA; j_call: TRBJ2-5; d_call: NA; cdr3_length: 13
cdr3_aa: CASSQGLAGGPRETQYF; cdr3_nt: TGCGCCAGCAGCCAAGGGCTAGCGGGAGGGCCTCGTGAGACCCAGTACTTC; v_call: TRBV4-1; clone_size: NA; j_call: TRBJ2-5; d_call: TRBD2; cdr3_length: 17
cdr3_aa: CASSPGGTDYNEQFF; cdr3_nt: TGCGCCAGCAGCCCGGGGGGGACCGACTACAATGAGCAGTTCTTC; v_call: TRBV5-1; clone_size: NA; j_call: TRBJ2-1; d_call: TRBD2; cdr3_length: 15
cdr3_aa: CASSLAIKVDRNYGYTF; cdr3_nt: TGTGCCAGCAGCTTAGCGATTAAGGTGGACAGAAACTATGGCTACACCTTC; v_call: TRBV7-2; clone_size: NA; j_call: TRBJ1-2; d_call: NA; cdr3_length: 17
cdr3_aa: CASSVDRGSWETQYF; cdr3_nt: TGTGCCAGCAGTGTCGACAGGGGGAGTTGGGAGACCCAGTACTTC; v_call: TRBV25-1; clone_size: NA; j_call: TRBJ2-5; d_call: TRBD1; cdr3_length: 15
cdr3_aa: CATSDLLTGEAYEQYF; cdr3_nt: TGTGCCACCAGTGATTTACTAACGGGAGAGGCCTACGAGCAGTACTTC; v_call: TRBV24-1; clone_size: NA; j_call: TRBJ2-7; d_call: NA; cdr3_length: 16
cdr3_aa: CASSQGAVYGYTF; cdr3_nt: TGTGCCAGCAGCCAGGGAGCAGTCTATGGCTACACCTTC; v_call: TRBV3-1/TRBV3-2; clone_size: NA; j_call: TRBJ1-2; d_call: NA; cdr3_length: 13
cdr3_aa: CASSEGLAEFTDTQYF; cdr3_nt: TGTGCCAGCAGTGAAGGACTAGCGGAGTTCACAGATACGCAGTATTTT; v_call: TRBV25-1; clone_size: NA; j_call: TRBJ2-3; d_call: TRBD2; cdr3_length: 16
cdr3_aa: CASSQGFGGVSNQPQHF; cdr3_nt: TGTGCCAGCAGCCAAGGATTCGGCGGGGTTAGCAATCAGCCCCAGCATTTT; v_call: TRBV3-1/TRBV3-2; clone_size: NA; j_call: TRBJ1-5; d_call: NA; cdr3_length: 17
cdr3_aa: CASKHGHRSDYEQYF; cdr3_nt: TGCGCCAGCAAACACGGACACAGGAGCGACTACGAGCAGTACTTC; v_call: TRBV5-1; clone_size: NA; j_call: TRBJ2-7; d_call: NA; cdr3_length: 15
cdr3_aa: CASRPGLAGSYEQYF; cdr3_nt: TGTGCCAGCAGACCCGGACTAGCGGGTTCCTACGAGCAGTACTTC; v_call: TRBV2; clone_size: NA; j_call: TRBJ2-7; d_call: TRBD2; cdr3_length: 15
cdr3_aa: CASSPFSRANTGELFF; cdr3_nt: TGTGCCAGCTCACCATTTAGTCGGGCGAACACCGGGGAGCTGTTTTTT; v_call: TRBV18; clone_size: NA; j_call: TRBJ2-2; d_call: NA; cdr3_length: 16
cdr3_aa: CASSRNAGTGYGYTF; cdr3_nt: TGTGCCAGCAGCCGAAATGCCGGGACAGGCTATGGCTACACCTTC; v_call: TRBV6-5; clone_size: NA; j_call: TRBJ1-2; d_call: TRBD1; cdr3_length: 15
cdr3_aa: CASSLVTSGGLSEQFF; cdr3_nt: TGCGCCAGCAGCTTGGTAACTAGCGGGGGTCTTAGTGAGCAGTTCTTC; v_call: TRBV5-1; clone_size: once; j_call: TRBJ2-1; d_call: TRBD2; cdr3_length: 16